The sample holds a few counts of the clone carrying this T cell receptor (beta chain). The CDR3 covers 15 residues. V lost 6 bases and J lost 7; bases outside the gene matches: 9. Germline V lookup: CDR1 MNHEY, CDR2 SVGAGI. The sample originates from a study of blood T cell repertoires in COVID-19. Study-wide context: Collection of acute and convalescent COVID-19 samples took place in the United States, Italy and Spain.

Symptom resolution, clearance, or two negative PCRs marked donors in Cohort 3 as recovered. Original analysis: Estimated nucleated cell counts came from reference gene primer amplification. The protocol was immunoSEQ multiplex PCR, while the TCRdb copy is restricted to in-frame clones and leaves out a portion. V and J calls plus clone size are reproduced from that table; the DNA served to infer D and trimming. Here the sample spans approximately 310,000 clones, roughly 85% being singletons. This sequence originates from a man aged 30 to 39 who had recovered from COVID-19. This chain connects TRBV6-5 to TRBJ2-1; TRBD1 agrees at 10 bases. The specimen was PBMCs or T cells enriched from blood (not recorded which). The CDR3 DNA sequence: TGTGCCAGCAGCACCGGGACAGGGGTTCCAAATGAGCAGTTCTTC. This encodes CASSTGTGVPNEQFF.